A single sample is the source of the 4 T cell receptor beta chains below, sequenced in a study of T cell repertoires in cytomegalovirus infection. TCRdb reanalysed the reads using MiXCR and keeps one entry per CDR3 protein. The table records around 570,000 distinct CDR3 sequences, under 45% of them present only once. Their cognate antigens are unknown. Specimen: cultured PBMCs, collected from culture after CMV antigen stimulation. The receptors shown here come from a human donor in good health (CMV status not recorded). Some clones in this sample may be carry-over from other donors' samples.

The gene calls are TRBV7-9 and TRBJ2-3, with 8 bases identical to TRBD2. Per germline, CDR1 SEHNR and CDR2 FQNEAQ (reference sequence). The CDR3 runs to 17 residues. With V trimmed by 3 bases and J by 2 bases, 10 bases remained unmatched. The CDR3, as DNA: TGTGCCAGCAGCTTCGGGGGGGCCAGAACTTTCACAGATACGCAGTATTTT. Amino acids: CASSFGGARTFTDTQYF. The full variable domain, in which reference TRBV7-9 and TRBJ2-3 provide the parts outside the CDR3, is DTGVSQNPRHKITKRGQNVTFRCDPISEHNRLYWYRQTLGQGPEFLTYFQNEAQLEKSRLLSDRFSAERPKGSFSTLEIQRTEQGDSAMYLCASSFGGARTFTDTQYFGPGTRLTVL.

This clonotype was detected only a few times. This sequence joins TRBV6-1 and TRBJ2-5, with D unresolved. Germline CDR1 is MNHNS and CDR2 is SASEGT. Trimming pared 1 base from V and 0 bases from J, leaving 12 bases between. The length of the CDR3 is 16 residues. The CDR3 DNA reads TGTGCCAGCAGTGAAGTCCCGGGCTTCTACCAAGAGACCCAGTACTTC. Residues: CASSEVPGFYQETQYF.

This clonotype was found once. This rearrangement joins TRBV2 to TRBJ1-6; no definite D call. The CDR3 is made up of 16 amino acids. V dropped 6 bases and J dropped 10 bases, with 22 bases sitting between them. Per germline, CDR1 SNHLY and CDR2 FYNNEI. The CDR3 region has the DNA TGTGCCAGCAGCGGAGCGGGGATGAAAACGGGGTCACCCCTCCACTTT. It yields the protein CASSGAGMKTGSPLHF.

The chain couples TRBV7-9 to TRBJ2-1; 9 bases are a match to TRBD2. This CDR3 spans 15 amino acids. V gave up 5 bases and J gave up 14 bases; unmatched junction bases: 16. CDR1 and CDR2 (germline): SEHNR, FQNEAQ (reference sequence). For the CDR3, the DNA is TGTGCCAGCAGCCCCCCGAGCGGGAGGCAGAGAGGAAAGTTCTTC. It encodes CASSPPSGRQRGKFF.